This paragraph reports one TCR beta chain. As yet, its antigen is unknown. The data derive from a study of cytomegalovirus exposure and HLA in healthy donors. A multiplex PCR was run with 60 Vbeta primers and 13 Jbeta primers. Libraries were prepared by immunoSEQ multiplex PCR; TCRdb keeps only in-frame clonotypes and omits some of them. The sample has some 200,000 clones, more than 75% seen once. Germline assignment: CDR1 SEHNR and CDR2 FQNEAQ (reference sequence). Trimming cost V 4 bases and J 8 bases; bases outside gene matches: 11. The CDR3 consists of 15 residues. Points from the study as a whole: The study carried out a later analysis of TCR beta sequences. It associated some 18,000 of them with specific HLA alleles at a false discovery rate of 0.05. According to the study, roughly 160 TCR beta chains were cytomegalovirus-associated. Researchers reported in a later analysis that common viral pathogens appeared linked to several top clusters.

The chain carries TRBV7-9 and TRBJ2-1; 7 bases match TRBD1. Sequencing used PBMCs. The receptor's source is a woman aged 45-59 years in good health and CMV-seropositive. The CDR3: CASSSRQGRSHEQFF. CDR3 DNA: TGTGCCAGCAGCTCAAGACAGGGTCGAAGCCATGAGCAGTTCTTC.